This is a list of T cell receptor beta chains from one sample in a study of blood T cells in healthy people across ages. TCRdb reprocessed the 5' RACE reads via MiXCR and lists one record per CDR3 protein. The table includes around 850,000 distinct CDR3 sequences, around 34% detected once. The source material was blood. The receptors were gathered from a man in his late teens or twenties in good health. Each CDR3 is given with its conserved first and last residue. D genes are given only for firm matches. Not every row has a clone size; where given, it reads once, few, many or a size class.

j_call d_call clone_size v_call cdr3_aa cdr3_nt
TRBJ1-2 NA NA TRBV7-8 CASSLNGGRVAYGYTF TGTGCCAGCAGCTTAAATGGGGGGCGGGTAGCCTATGGCTACACCTTC
TRBJ1-1 TRBD1 NA TRBV5-1 CASSKAATGPRTEAFF TGCGCCAGCAGCAAGGCGGCGACAGGGCCGCGCACTGAAGCTTTCTTT
TRBJ2-1 NA few TRBV24-1 CATSDLRAGSYNEQFF TGTGCCACCAGTGATTTAAGGGCGGGGTCCTACAATGAGCAGTTCTTC
TRBJ1-2 NA NA TRBV2 CANQLQGIYGYTF TGTGCCAACCAACTGCAGGGCATCTATGGCTACACCTTC
TRBJ2-1 NA many TRBV7-3 CASSFVGEAYNEQFF TGTGCCAGCAGCTTTGTCGGGGAGGCCTACAATGAGCAGTTCTTC
TRBJ2-2 NA few TRBV12-3/TRBV12-4 CASSLSPMNTGELFF TGTGCCAGCAGTTTAAGTCCAATGAACACCGGGGAGCTGTTTTTT
TRBJ2-1 NA few TRBV7-2 CASSLGDRRETQFF TGTGCCAGCAGCTTAGGAGACAGACGGGAGACCCAGTTCTTC
TRBJ1-5 TRBD1 NA TRBV12-3/TRBV12-4 CASSQNLAGTGFNQPQHF TGTGCCAGCAGCCAAAATTTGGCCGGGACAGGTTTTAATCAGCCCCAGCATTTT
TRBJ2-7 NA NA TRBV6-5 CASSYRRLYEQYF TGTGCCAGCAGTTACCGGCGACTTTACGAGCAGTACTTC
TRBJ1-5 NA few TRBV12-3/TRBV12-4 CASSGQSNQPQHF TGTGCCAGCAGCGGACAAAGCAATCAGCCCCAGCATTTT
TRBJ2-3 TRBD2 NA TRBV11-2 CASSRRLLADLTDTQYF TGTGCCAGCAGCCGACGTCTACTAGCGGACCTCACAGATACGCAGTATTTT
TRBJ2-7 NA NA TRBV12-3/TRBV12-4 CASSLGGTVSYEQYF TGTGCCAGCAGCCTGGGTGGGACGGTATCCTACGAGCAGTACTTC
TRBJ2-1 NA few TRBV7-2 CASSLPGINEQFF TGTGCCAGCAGCTTACCCGGAATCAATGAGCAGTTCTTC
TRBJ1-2 NA few TRBV9 CASSVDGDGNYGYTF TGTGCCAGCAGCGTAGACGGGGACGGAAACTATGGCTACACCTTC
TRBJ2-3 NA NA TRBV2 CASSPSRPTDTQYF TGTGCCAGCAGCCCTAGTCGGCCCACAGATACGCAGTATTTT
TRBJ1-6 NA few TRBV20-1 CSARDRRMGYNSPLHF TGCAGTGCTAGAGATCGACGTATGGGGTATAATTCACCCCTCCACTTT
TRBJ2-7 NA NA TRBV28 CASSSPGHEQYF TGTGCCAGCAGTTCCCCCGGCCACGAGCAGTACTTC
TRBJ2-2 NA once TRBV7-3 CASSLRGPDRLFF TGTGCCAGCAGCTTAAGAGGTCCCGACAGGCTGTTTTTT
TRBJ2-3 NA few TRBV29-1 CSAQLTDTQYF TGCAGCGCACAACTCACAGATACGCAGTATTTT
TRBJ1-2 TRBD1 NA TRBV5-6 CASTELRDRGRGYTF TGTGCCAGCACTGAGCTCCGGGACAGGGGGCGCGGCTACACCTTC
TRBJ2-3 TRBD2 NA TRBV20-1 CSAPPGGGRDTQYF TGCAGTGCTCCTCCGGGGGGGGGAAGGGATACGCAGTATTTT
TRBJ2-4 TRBD1 NA TRBV27 CASSTGFAKNIQYF TGTGCCAGCTCGACAGGGTTCGCCAAAAACATTCAGTACTTC
TRBJ1-1 NA few TRBV19 CASSIARVDAAFF TGTGCCAGTAGTATCGCCAGGGTAGACGCAGCTTTCTTT
TRBJ1-6 NA NA TRBV4-1 CASSQGAGVNSPLHF TGCGCCAGCAGCCAAGGGGCAGGGGTTAATTCACCCCTCCACTTT
TRBJ2-1 NA many TRBV6-2/TRBV6-3 CASTPGYNEQFF TGTGCCAGCACCCCGGGATACAATGAGCAGTTCTTC
TRBJ1-1 NA NA TRBV30 CAWSDRSEAFF TGTGCCTGGAGTGATCGTTCTGAAGCTTTCTTT
TRBJ2-5 TRBD2 NA TRBV20-1 CSAPKTSSVETQYF TGCAGTGCTCCTAAGACTAGCTCGGTTGAGACCCAGTACTTC
TRBJ2-1 TRBD2 few TRBV20-1 CSPRASGGVNEQFF TGCAGTCCAAGGGCTAGCGGGGGGGTTAATGAGCAGTTCTTC
TRBJ2-7 NA NA TRBV6-5 CASSFAPSAGRDSYEQYF TGTGCCAGCAGTTTCGCCCCTAGTGCGGGCAGGGACTCCTACGAGCAGTACTTC
TRBJ2-3 TRBD1 NA TRBV5-1 CASSADRVHTDTQYF TGCGCCAGCAGCGCTGACAGGGTTCACACAGATACGCAGTATTTT
TRBJ2-4 NA NA TRBV4-1 CASRPPFQQETKDIQYF TGCGCCAGCAGACCCCCTTTCCAACAAGAGACGAAAGACATTCAGTACTTC
TRBJ2-5 NA many TRBV7-2 CASSLAAGAGQETQYF TGTGCCAGCAGCCTGGCGGCAGGGGCAGGGCAAGAGACCCAGTACTTC
TRBJ2-5 NA NA TRBV20-1 CSARELSSIQETQYF TGCAGTGCTAGAGAGCTTTCAAGCATTCAAGAGACCCAGTACTTC
TRBJ2-7 NA few TRBV12-3/TRBV12-4 CATSGNFYNEQYF TGTGCCACCTCGGGCAACTTCTACAATGAGCAGTACTTC
TRBJ1-4 TRBD1 NA TRBV7-9 CASSLTGQGNEKLFF TGTGCCAGCAGCTTAACGGGACAGGGAAATGAAAAACTGTTTTTT
TRBJ1-5 NA NA TRBV5-1 CASSLAGPLSNQPQHF TGCGCCAGCAGCTTGGCGGGGCCCTTGAGCAATCAGCCCCAGCATTTT
TRBJ2-3 NA few TRBV28 CASSVPGSTDTQYF TGTGCCAGCAGTGTACCGGGGAGCACAGATACGCAGTATTTT
TRBJ1-5 NA NA TRBV2 CASSDRGPNQPQHF TGTGCCAGCAGTGACAGGGGACCAAATCAGCCCCAGCATTTT
TRBJ2-2 TRBD1 few TRBV20-1 CSAVATGTGGSNTGELFF TGCAGTGCAGTGGCGACTGGGACAGGGGGTTCGAACACCGGGGAGCTGTTTTTT
TRBJ2-5 TRBD2 few TRBV20-1 CSASSGLAGGNEQYF TGCAGTGCTAGTTCTGGGCTAGCGGGGGGCAATGAGCAGTACTTC
TRBJ1-5 TRBD1 many TRBV12-3/TRBV12-4 CASSSGTVNNQPQHF TGTGCCAGCAGTTCCGGGACAGTAAATAATCAGCCCCAGCATTTT
TRBJ1-5 NA NA TRBV12-3/TRBV12-4 CASSFRPQDSNQPQHF TGTGCCAGCAGTTTTAGGCCTCAAGATAGCAATCAGCCCCAGCATTTT
TRBJ2-3 TRBD1 few TRBV6-4 CASSDCRDRVRASTDTQYF TGTGCCAGCAGTGACTGCCGCGACAGGGTACGGGCTAGCACAGATACGCAGTATTTT
TRBJ2-3 NA many TRBV29-1 CSVLGDSSTDTQYF TGCAGCGTTCTCGGGGATTCTAGCACAGATACGCAGTATTTT
TRBJ2-3 TRBD2 few TRBV4-3 CASSQRGRTSGNTDTQYF TGCGCCAGCAGCCAAAGAGGACGGACTAGCGGAAACACAGATACGCAGTATTTT
TRBJ1-2 NA few TRBV4-1 CASSQAHQANYGYTF TGCGCCAGCAGCCAGGCACATCAAGCTAACTATGGCTACACCTTC